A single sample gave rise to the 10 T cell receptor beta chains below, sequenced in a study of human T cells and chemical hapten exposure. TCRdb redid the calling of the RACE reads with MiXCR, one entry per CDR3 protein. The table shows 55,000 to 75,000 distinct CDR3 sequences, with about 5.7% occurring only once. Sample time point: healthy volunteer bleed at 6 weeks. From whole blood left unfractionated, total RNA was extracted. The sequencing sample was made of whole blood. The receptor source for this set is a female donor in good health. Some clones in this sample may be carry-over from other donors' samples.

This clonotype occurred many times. The DNA for the CDR3 is TGTGCCAGCAGCTTAGGGCGGGCGACTAACGAGCAGTACTTC. Translation: CASSLGRATNEQYF. V usage is TRBV7-2 and J usage is TRBJ2-7, with TRBD2 as a possible D gene (5 bases). Germline assignment: CDR1 SGHTA and CDR2 FQGNSA. The CDR3 is made up of 14 amino acids. The V end lost 1 base, the J end lost 5 bases, and 12 bases lay between the germline ends.

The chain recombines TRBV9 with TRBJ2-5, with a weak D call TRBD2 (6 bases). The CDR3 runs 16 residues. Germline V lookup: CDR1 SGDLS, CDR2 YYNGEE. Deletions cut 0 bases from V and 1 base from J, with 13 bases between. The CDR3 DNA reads TGTGCCAGCAGCGTAGTGACTAGAGAGGCCCAAGAGACCCAGTACTTC. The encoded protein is CASSVVTREAQETQYF. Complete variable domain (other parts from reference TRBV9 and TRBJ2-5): DSGVTQTPKHLITATGQRVTLRCSPRSGDLSVYWYQQSLDQGLQFLIQYYNGEERAKGNILERFSAQQFPDLHSELNLSSLELGDSALYFCASSVVTREAQETQYFGPGTRLLVL.

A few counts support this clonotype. The DNA of the CDR3 is TGTGCCAGTCGAGCGGACTTGGGACAGGGGGTAGATACGCAGTATTTT. Translating it yields CASRADLGQGVDTQYF. This rearrangement joins TRBV19 to TRBJ2-3; 11 nucleotides agree with TRBD1. Losses at the gene ends were 8 bases for V and 5 bases for J; bases not matched to a gene: 12. The germline V gene has CDR1 LNHDA and CDR2 SQIVND (reference sequence). The CDR3 is made up of 16 amino acids. The entire variable domain, with the rest obtained from reference TRBV19 and TRBJ2-3, is as follows: DGGITQSPKYLFRKEGQNVTLSCEQNLNHDAMYWYRQDPGQGLRLIYYSQIVNDFQKGDIAEGYSVSREKKESFPLTVTSAQKNPTAFYLCASRADLGQGVDTQYFGPGTRLTVL.

The CDR3 DNA is TGCGCCAGCCGACTAGCGGGAGGCCCTAATTACGAGCAGTACTTC. The encoded protein is CASRLAGGPNYEQYF. The chain recombines TRBV5-1 with TRBJ2-7, with TRBD2 matching 13 bases. The CDR3 consists of 15 residues. Trimming removed 7 bases from V and 4 bases from J; junction bases left unmatched: 8. Germline CDR1 reads SGHRS; CDR2 reads YFSETQ.

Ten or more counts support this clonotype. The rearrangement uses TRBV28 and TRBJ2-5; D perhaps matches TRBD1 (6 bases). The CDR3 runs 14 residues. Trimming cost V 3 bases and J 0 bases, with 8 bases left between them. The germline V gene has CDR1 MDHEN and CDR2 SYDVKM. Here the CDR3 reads CASSLYRDQETQYF. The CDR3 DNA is TGTGCCAGCAGTTTGTACAGGGACCAAGAGACCCAGTACTTC.

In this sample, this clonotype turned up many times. The CDR3 reads CASSGGQGTEAFF. DNA for the CDR3: TGTGCCAGCAGTGGAGGACAGGGGACTGAAGCTTTCTTT. The V call is TRBV28, the J call TRBJ1-1; 9 positions agree with TRBD1. This CDR3 has 13 amino acids. V lost 5 bases, J lost 5 bases, and 3 bases stayed unmatched. CDR1 is MDHEN and CDR2 is SYDVKM in the germline V gene.

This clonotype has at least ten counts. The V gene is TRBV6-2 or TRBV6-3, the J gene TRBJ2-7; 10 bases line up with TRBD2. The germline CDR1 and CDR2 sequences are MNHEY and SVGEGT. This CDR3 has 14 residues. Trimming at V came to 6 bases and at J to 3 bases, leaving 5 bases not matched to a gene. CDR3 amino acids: CASSPSGRSYEQYF. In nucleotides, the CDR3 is TGTGCCAGCAGCCCTAGCGGGAGAAGCTACGAGCAGTACTTC.

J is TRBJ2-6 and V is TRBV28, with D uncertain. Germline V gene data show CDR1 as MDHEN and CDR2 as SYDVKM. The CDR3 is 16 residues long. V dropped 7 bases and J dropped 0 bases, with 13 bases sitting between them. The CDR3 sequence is CASNTGPNSGANVLTF. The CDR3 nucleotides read TGTGCCAGCAACACCGGGCCTAACTCTGGGGCCAACGTCCTGACTTTC.

The CDR3 bases are TGTGCCAGGGACAGGGAGGGCACTGAAGCTTTCTTT. Translating it yields CARDREGTEAFF. The V call is TRBV30, the J call TRBJ1-1; TRBD1 agrees at 9 bases. CDR1 is GTSNPN and CDR2 is SVGIG in the germline V gene (reference sequence). There are 12 residues in the CDR3. The junction had 5 bases not matched to a gene; V was cut back by 8 bases and J by 4 bases.

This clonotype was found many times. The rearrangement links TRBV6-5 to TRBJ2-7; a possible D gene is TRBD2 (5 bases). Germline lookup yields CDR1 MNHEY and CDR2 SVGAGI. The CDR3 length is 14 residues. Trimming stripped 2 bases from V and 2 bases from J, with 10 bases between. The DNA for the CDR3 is TGTGCCAGCAGTTACCGCGAGGGTCCCTACGAGCAGTACTTC. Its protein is CASSYREGPYEQYF.